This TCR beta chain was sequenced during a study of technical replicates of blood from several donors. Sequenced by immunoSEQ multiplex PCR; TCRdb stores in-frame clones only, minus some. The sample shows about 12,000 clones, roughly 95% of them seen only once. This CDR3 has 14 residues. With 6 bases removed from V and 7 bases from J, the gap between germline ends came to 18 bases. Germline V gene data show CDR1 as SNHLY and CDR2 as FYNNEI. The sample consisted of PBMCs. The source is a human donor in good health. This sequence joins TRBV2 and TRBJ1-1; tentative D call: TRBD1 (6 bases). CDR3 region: CASSKLQGIVEAFF. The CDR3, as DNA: TGTGCCAGCAGCAAGCTCCAGGGGATCGTTGAAGCTTTCTTT. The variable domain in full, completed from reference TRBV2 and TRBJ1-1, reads EPEVTQTPSHQVTQMGQEVILRCVPISNHLYFYWYRQILGQKVEFLVSFYNNEISEKSEIFDDQFSVERPDGSNFTLKIRSTKLEDSAMYFCASSKLQGIVEAFFGQGTRLTVV.